This T cell receptor beta chain was captured by sequencing in a study of shared clonotypes between healthy human individuals (TCRdb year 2020). For the wider study: The cohort comprised a couple of women and a few men aged 18 to 49 years. Per donor, three plates each were used for CD4 naive and CD4 memory, two for CD8 naive, and one for CD8 memory. To estimate repertoire size and how much clonotype sharing occurs between individuals, the study deeply sequenced the blood TCR repertoires of roughly 5 healthy adults. Different laboratories and diverse techniques were used to prepare libraries and sequence TCR repertoires, to increase sequencing depth and limit assay-specific biases. Leukapheresis yielded between about 0.85 and 10 billion PBMCs per donor. General conclusions and limits of the study: Incomplete sequencing was indicated by rarefaction of sorted-subset datasets, despite the large sequencing depth. Based on pairwise subsampling, the degree of clonotype sharing among donors was expected to be affected by sequencing depth. Only blood was sampled, and tissue TCR repertoires likely differ from those in blood. Clonotypes shared by all four sorted-subset donors showed higher generation probabilities than non-shared clonotypes. Naive subsets generally had larger estimated clonotype richness than memory subsets did. Across four donors, roughly 5.1% of naive CD4, 3% to 3.5% of naive CD8, roughly 2.3% of memory CD4, and approximately 0.4% of memory CD8 clonotypes were shared. The small number of donors limited the genetic and exposure-history diversity represented.

Trimming takes 5 bases from V and 6 bases from J, and the germline ends sit 9 bases apart. Its CDR3 holds 12 amino acids, cysteine through phenylalanine. Only CDR3 DNA is held: 36 bases, read in frame from base 1. Taken from the germline V gene, the CDR1 and CDR2 loops are SGHTA and FQGNSA. Regarding this clone: The antigen this receptor binds is unknown. No much larger clonotype is one base removed from it; base qualities were not supplied.

TCR CDR3 regions were amplified from genomic DNA by multiplex PCR using the deep immunoSEQ assay. For each cell subset, the extracted genomic DNA was distributed evenly across all wells of several immunoSEQ 96-well plates, and each plate served as one replicate. For sorted subsets, 150 to 200 ng genomic DNA, equal to tens of thousands of T cell genomes, was loaded into each replicate PCR. Purified libraries were quantified with a Qubit 3.0 fluorometer, sized on a Bioanalyzer 2100, and re-quantified with the KAPA Library Quantification kit. Each immunoSEQ 96-well plate was sequenced on its own single-read 150-cycle Illumina NextSeq 550 flow cell. As for the authors' bioinformatics: Because the immunoSEQ output included only junctional sequences and no quality scores, the filtering could not be the same as the filtering used for full-length reads. Sequences were annotated with PyIR, a Python wrapper for IgBLAST v1.9, and V/J genes and CDR3 were assigned using IMGT germline references. Reads were filtered out if the reads had weak V/J assignments (E-value above 1e-6), no CDR3, stop codons, out-of-frame junctions, or ambiguous translated residues. A V3J clonotype was defined by an identical inferred V gene, J gene, and CDR3 amino acid sequence. The percentage overlap between two repertoires was calculated by dividing the number of shared unique clonotypes by the size of the smaller repertoire. Richness of each repertoire was evaluated using RTK rarefaction, the Chao1 estimator, and Recon v2.1 estimates of unobserved clonotypes. OLGA was used to compute generation probabilities for all TCRbeta clonotypes that the gDNA method yielded from a handful of donors. Here the immuneACCESS table is served through TCRdb, limited to in-frame sequences with V and J called. Missing clones are a known gap in these copies; in checked studies unresolved V genes cover under half, and the rest lacks a known reason. V and J calls and clone size are as listed in that table; D and trimming were resolved from the DNA. The sample yields around 200,000 clones; approximately 61% were counted once. The top ten constitute about 10% of the sample.

Donors were healthy HIV-negative adults with no recently reported acute infections or vaccinations. Only Caucasian adults living in Nashville, Tennessee, USA were represented among the donors. CD4+ T cells were enriched by magnetic negative selection, after which naive cells were positively selected on CD45RA and the negative fraction was taken as the memory subset. Blood was collected by leukapheresis, and PBMCs were isolated by Ficoll-Histopaque density gradient centrifugation and then cryopreserved in liquid nitrogen vapor phase. Analytical flow cytometry was used to check the purity and quantity of each magnetically sorted T cell population. Genomic DNA was isolated from each sorted fraction and quantified by UV absorbance on a Nanodrop 2000c.

Sequenced sample: memory CD4+ T cells sorted from blood. The cell subset or site tag for this specimen amounts to: CD45RA-negative fraction. The chain was built from TRBV7-2 and TRBJ2-3; no D gene can be assigned with confidence. This receptor was taken from a man aged 25 to 40 in good health. The CDR3 is CASSPRRDTQYF. The sequence in DNA is TGTGCCAGCAGCCCCAGGCGGGATACGCAGTATTTT.